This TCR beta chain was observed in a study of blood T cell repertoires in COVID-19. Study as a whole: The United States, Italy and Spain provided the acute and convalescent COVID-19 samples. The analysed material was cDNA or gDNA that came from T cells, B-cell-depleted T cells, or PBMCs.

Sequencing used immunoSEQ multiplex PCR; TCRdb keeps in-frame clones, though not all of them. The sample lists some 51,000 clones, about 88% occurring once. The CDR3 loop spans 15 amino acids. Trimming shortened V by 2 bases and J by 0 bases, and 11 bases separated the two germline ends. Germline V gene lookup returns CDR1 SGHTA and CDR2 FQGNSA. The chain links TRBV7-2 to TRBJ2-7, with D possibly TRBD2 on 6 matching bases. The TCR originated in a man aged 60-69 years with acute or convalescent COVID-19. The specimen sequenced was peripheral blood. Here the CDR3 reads CASSLQGLNSYEQYF. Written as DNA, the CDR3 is TGTGCCAGCAGCTTACAGGGACTGAACTCCTACGAGCAGTACTTC.